These T cell receptor beta chains were read from a single sample in a study of OX40 agonist ivuxolimab in advanced cancers. The protocol was immunoSEQ multiplex PCR, while the TCRdb copy is restricted to in-frame clones and leaves out a portion. The top ten clones hold less than 4% of a sample with 55,000 to 70,000 clones, roughly 85% of them seen once. The sample consisted of CD4+ or CD8+ T cells sorted from blood, taken in a trial of the OX40 agonist ivuxolimab. These receptors all come from an adult with an advanced solid tumor such as melanoma, head and neck, liver or kidney cancer. Each CDR3 is given without its conserved first and last residue. A D gene is named only where the DNA matches it firmly. Size values are once, few and many counts, or a class for expanded clones, and some rows have none.

d_call clone_size j_call v_call cdr3_aa
. . TRBJ1-1 TRBV7-6 ASSLRPEGEAF
. . TRBJ1-4 TRBV19 ASSAKQPTNEKLF
TRBD2 . TRBJ2-7 TRBV28 ASSGGLAAITYEQY
. few TRBJ1-6 TRBV5-1 ASSPGDQTPLH
. . TRBJ2-1 TRBV7-8 ASSAYRVGLNEQF
. . TRBJ1-3 TRBV28 ASSPGLRNTIY
. . TRBJ1-1 TRBV11-3 ASSFREGTEAF
. . TRBJ1-2 TRBV2 ASSVLYGYT
TRBD1 . TRBJ1-4 TRBV5-5 ASSLQDRLEKLF
. . TRBJ1-3 TRBV28 ASSTPSTGNTIY
. . TRBJ1-2 TRBV6-5 ASTFNAGDTYGYT
. . TRBJ1-2 TRBV18 ASSLDSGTTNYGYT
. once . TRBV6-6 ASSSPGDSYEQY
. . TRBJ2-5 TRBV11-1 ASSRRGVSETQY
. . TRBJ2-7 TRBV28 ASRSAFLYEQY
. . TRBJ1-6 TRBV7-9 ASSFLQTNSPLH
. . TRBJ1-5 TRBV16 ASSQRPREQPQH
TRBD1 once TRBJ1-2 TRBV5-1 ASSTGQAEYGYT
. . TRBJ1-4 TRBV6-1 ASGENEKLF
TRBD1 . TRBJ2-3 TRBV4-1 ASSQVGTGYTDTQY
TRBD1 . TRBJ2-2 TRBV7-9 ASSSPGQGGTGELF
. . TRBJ2-7 TRBV7-2 ASCRDRTSPQY
. . TRBJ2-2 TRBV5-4 ASSTFSPTGELF